These 12 T cell receptor beta chains share one sample of origin, sequenced in a study of shared clonotypes between healthy human individuals. The method was immunoSEQ multiplex PCR; TCRdb's version includes in-frame clones alone and lacks a portion of them. The sample contains roughly 1,500,000 clones, approximately 98.5% of which appear only once. Material for sequencing was naive CD4+ T cells sorted from blood. The sample's subset: CD45RA+ positively selected. These receptors were collected from a man between 25 and 39 years old in good health.

This chain uses TRBV5-4 with TRBJ2-7, with 9 bases lining up with TRBD2. CDR3 length: 16 amino acids. Germline CDR1 is SGHNT and CDR2 is YYREEE (reference sequence). Trimming removed 4 bases from V and 3 bases from J; junction bases left unmatched: 11. The CDR3 DNA follows: TGTGCCAGCAGCGGAGGGCTGGCTAGCGGGGACTACGAGCAGTACTTC. Translating gives CASSGGLASGDYEQYF.

This clone appeared once. This chain links TRBV30 with TRBJ1-1; D is unclear. V was trimmed by 8 bases and J by 10 bases, leaving 20 bases between them. CDR3 size: 12 residues. Looked up from germline, CDR1 is GTSNPN and CDR2 is SVGIG (reference sequence). For the CDR3, the DNA is TGTGCCCTAACCGGCGGGGTACGCGGAGCTTTCTTT. Protein: CALTGGVRGAFF.

The chain recombines TRBV6-5 with TRBJ1-1, with unresolved D. V lost 3 bases and J lost 2, with 16 bases in between. CDR3 size: 16 residues. Germline CDR1 MNHEY, CDR2 SVGAGI. Here the CDR3 DNA reads TGTGCCAGCAGTTATAGGGTAGTAGGGCTAAACACTGAAGCTTTCTTT. Translation gives CASSYRVVGLNTEAFF.

Concerning this clone itself: The sample has other DNA sequences that encode this CDR3 too. This sequence joins TRBV9 and TRBJ2-2; 7 bases align to TRBD2. J lost 4 bases, V lost 0 bases, and 6 bases had no gene match. This CDR3 contains 16 residues. Germline V lookup: CDR1 SGDLS, CDR2 YYNGEE. CDR3 nucleotide sequence: TGTGCCAGCAGCGTAGGGGCTAGCGGAGGCACCGGGGAGCTGTTTTTT. Its protein is CASSVGASGGTGELFF.

In this sample, this clone turned up once. Different DNA sequences within this sample yield the same CDR3. The CDR3 spells CASSRDSPNQPQHF. The CDR3 DNA follows: TGTGCCAGCTCACGAGACAGTCCGAATCAGCCCCAGCATTTT. V is TRBV18 and J is TRBJ1-5; D may be TRBD1 (5 bases). This CDR3 is built from 14 residues. CDR1 and CDR2 (germline): KGHSH, LQKENI. The ends were cut back, 4 bases at V and 4 bases at J, with 11 bases in the middle.

This chain joins TRBV5-1 and TRBJ2-4, with TRBD2 matching 11 bases. Per germline, CDR1 SGHRS and CDR2 YFSETQ. V dropped 4 bases and J dropped 0; count of bases not matched to a gene: 3. The CDR3 consists of 16 residues. The CDR3 is CASSTGLAGAKNIQYF. The CDR3 coding sequence is TGCGCCAGCAGCACCGGACTAGCGGGAGCCAAAAACATTCAGTACTTC.

The chain recombines TRBV5-4 with TRBJ2-7, with D unresolved. The germline gives CDR1 SGHNT, CDR2 YYREEE (reference sequence). The CDR3 is 15 residues long. The V gene lost 0 bases and the J gene lost 7 bases, with 17 bases spanning the gap. CDR3 bases: TGTGCCAGCAGCTTGGCAGGAGAGAGACGAGGTGAGCAGTACTTC. Its protein product is CASSLAGERRGEQYF.

The V call is TRBV5-4, the J call TRBJ2-7; 13 positions match TRBD2. The CDR3 totals 15 residues. The trim removed 8 bases at V and 6 bases at J, leaving 11 bases unmatched. Germline CDR1 SGHNT, CDR2 YYREEE (reference sequence). The CDR3 region has the DNA TGTGCCAGTTCCCGAGGACTAGCGGGAGAGTCCGAGCAGTACTTC. Its protein product is CASSRGLAGESEQYF.

The J gene is TRBJ2-3, the V gene TRBV18; D remains unclear. V shed 6 bases and J shed 0 bases, with 10 bases lying between them. The CDR3 has 14 residues. Germline CDR1 KGHSH, CDR2 LQKENI. The CDR3 here is CASSPVESTDTQYF. The CDR3, as DNA: TGTGCCAGCTCCCCCGTGGAAAGCACAGATACGCAGTATTTT.

The V gene is TRBV5-5, the J gene TRBJ1-1; D may be TRBD1 (6 bases). V was trimmed by 3 bases and J by 1 base, leaving 16 bases between them. The CDR3 runs 16 residues. From germline, CDR1 is SGHKS and CDR2 YYEKEE (reference sequence). The CDR3 region is CASSSVLTDRNTEAFF. In DNA form, the CDR3 reads TGTGCCAGCAGCTCCGTGCTGACGGACAGGAACACTGAAGCTTTCTTT.

The chain employs TRBV29-1 and TRBJ2-5; D unclear. V was cut by 5 bases and J by 2 bases, with 9 bases left in between. The CDR3 has 12 residues. CDR1 and CDR2 (germline): SQVTM, ANQGSEA. For the CDR3, the DNA is TGCAGCGTTCAAAGTACGCAAGAGACCCAGTACTTC. Residues: CSVQSTQETQYF.

V is TRBV29-1 and J is TRBJ2-1, with D tentatively TRBD1 or TRBD2 (5 bases each). This CDR3 region has 12 residues. Germline lookup yields CDR1 SQVTM and CDR2 ANQGSEA. V was trimmed by 3 bases and J by 10 bases, leaving 13 bases between them. The CDR3 reads CSVDPRGSEQFF. CDR3 coding DNA: TGCAGCGTTGACCCCCGGGGCAGCGAGCAGTTCTTC.